The T cell receptor (beta chain) described here comes from a study of shared clonotypes between healthy human individuals. Whole-study findings and limits: Limited genetic and exposure-history diversity came from having few donors.

Germline-derived CDR1 and CDR2 are SNHLY and FYNNEI. There are 15 residues in the CDR3. Trimming at V came to 7 bases and at J to 4 bases, leaving 9 bases not matched to a gene. TCRdb keeps only in-frame clones here, not all; method: immunoSEQ multiplex PCR. The table has roughly 1 million clones, around 75% seen once. A word on this clone: What it binds is unknown.

The sequenced sample consisted of memory CD4+ T cells sorted from blood. Described subset: CD45RA-negative fraction. The chain recombines TRBV2 with TRBJ2-7; 11 bases match TRBD2. The origin of this receptor is a man aged 18 to 35 in good health. The CDR3 region is CASKGTSGRLYEQYF. Written as DNA, the CDR3 is TGTGCCAGCAAAGGGACTAGCGGCCGCCTTTACGAGCAGTACTTC.